The present TCR beta chain was sequenced within a study of cytomegalovirus exposure and HLA in healthy donors. Broader study findings: Most of the TCR beta V segments (in an earlier analysis) were productive either about 87% or about 30% of the time.

With regard to this clone: What it binds is not known.

The PCR made use of 60 Vbeta and 13 Jbeta primers. Assay: immunoSEQ multiplex PCR; the TCRdb copy retains only in-frame clones and omits some. Its clone listing holds about 77,000 clones. After removal of 0 bases from V and 3 bases from J, the junction contained 6 bases not matched to a gene. Germline V gene data show CDR1 as SGHKS and CDR2 as YYEKEE (reference sequence). The CDR3 has 16 amino acids. The clonotype comes from a man aged 50-60 years in good health and CMV-seropositive. Source material: PBMCs. This chain links TRBV5-5 with TRBJ1-3; 7 positions agree with TRBD1. The CDR3: CASSLAGGDSGNTIYF. The CDR3 DNA is TGTGCCAGCAGCTTGGCCGGGGGGGACAGTGGAAACACCATATATTTT.